This section outlines one T cell receptor beta chain sequence together with its context. Its antigen is undetermined. These data are taken from a study of CD8 T cells in Susac syndrome. From blood CD8+ and CD4+ T cells, TCR beta sequences were generated. Each multiple sclerosis control was a treatment-naive patient with relapsing-remitting disease that was either stable or active. Regarding the study as a whole: The study recognized that the number of individuals in its TCR sequencing and HLA analysis was relatively small.

The ends lost 4 bases at V and 0 bases at J; junction bases unmatched: 9. This CDR3 comprises 18 residues. The V gene's germline CDR1 is SGDLS and CDR2 YYNGEE. Reverse transcription of roughly 0.5 to 1 ug RNA was carried out with random hexamers. Amplification of TCR beta CDR3 across 54 Vbeta and 13 Jbeta was performed with immunoSEQ multiplex PCR. TCRdb passed the immunoSEQ multiplex PCR reads through MiXCR, listing each CDR3 protein once. The table has more than 200,000 distinct CDR3 sequences, 80% to 95% seen once. This TCR derives from a human donor with multiple sclerosis. The chain couples TRBV9 to TRBJ2-1; 11 nucleotides align to TRBD2. Sequenced sample: CD8+ T cells from PBMCs. The CDR3 sequence is CASSHSGGAPSSYNEQFF. CDR3 DNA sequence: TGTGCCAGCAGCCATAGCGGGGGGGCACCGAGCTCCTACAATGAGCAGTTCTTC.